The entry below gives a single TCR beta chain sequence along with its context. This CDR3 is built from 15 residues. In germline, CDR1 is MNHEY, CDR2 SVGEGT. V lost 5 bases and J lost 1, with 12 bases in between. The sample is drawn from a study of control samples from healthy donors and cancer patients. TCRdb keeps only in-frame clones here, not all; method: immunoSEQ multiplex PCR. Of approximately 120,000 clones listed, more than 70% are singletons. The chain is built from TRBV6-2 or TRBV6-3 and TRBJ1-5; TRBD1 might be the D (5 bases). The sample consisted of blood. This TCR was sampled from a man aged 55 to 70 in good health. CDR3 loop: CASSPRDLSNQPQHF. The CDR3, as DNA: TGTGCCAGCAGTCCCCGGGACTTGAGCAATCAGCCCCAGCATTTT.